This TCR beta chain was documented in a study of cytomegalovirus exposure and HLA in healthy donors. General study findings and limits: It was reported that TCR beta sequences correctly inferred the HLA-A and HLA-B alleles for most subjects. In vitro data verified a few CMV-associated chains as specific for CMV antigens. Roughly uniform depth of sequencing across donors was assumed in presence/absence analyses. Cytomegalovirus-associated TCR beta chains were listed, numbering around 150.

Between the trimmed V and J ends, which lost 2 bases and 5 bases, there was a span of 7 bases. CDR1 and CDR2 from the germline V gene are SGHAT and FQNNGV. The CDR3 has 12 amino acids. Concerning this clone: Its antigen is unknown.

A multiplex PCR was run with 60 Vbeta primers and 13 Jbeta primers. Libraries were prepared by immunoSEQ multiplex PCR; TCRdb keeps only in-frame clonotypes and omits some of them. Of some 180,000 clones in the sample, more than 75% were seen once. The TCR sequence derives from a woman aged 30 to 39 in good health and CMV-seropositive. The chain combines TRBV11-2 with TRBJ2-7; D is uncertain. Specimen: PBMCs. CDR3 loop: CASSLFFHEQYF. CDR3 nucleotides: TGTGCCAGCAGCTTATTCTTCCACGAGCAGTACTTC.